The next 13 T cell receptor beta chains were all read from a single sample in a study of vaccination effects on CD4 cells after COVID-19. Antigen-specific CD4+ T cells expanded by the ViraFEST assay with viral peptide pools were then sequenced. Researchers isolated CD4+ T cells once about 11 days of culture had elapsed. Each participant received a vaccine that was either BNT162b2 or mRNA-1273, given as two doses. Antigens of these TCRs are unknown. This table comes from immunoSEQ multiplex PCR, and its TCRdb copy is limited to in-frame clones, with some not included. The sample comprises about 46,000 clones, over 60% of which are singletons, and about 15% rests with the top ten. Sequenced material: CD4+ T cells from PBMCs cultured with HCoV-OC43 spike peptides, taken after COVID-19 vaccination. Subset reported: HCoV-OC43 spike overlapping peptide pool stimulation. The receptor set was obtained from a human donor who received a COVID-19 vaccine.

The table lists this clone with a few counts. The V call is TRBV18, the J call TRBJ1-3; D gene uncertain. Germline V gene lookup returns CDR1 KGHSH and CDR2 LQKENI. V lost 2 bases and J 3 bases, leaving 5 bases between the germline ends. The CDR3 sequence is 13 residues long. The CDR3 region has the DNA TGTGCCAGCTCACCATTTAATGGAAACACCATATATTTT. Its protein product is CASSPFNGNTIYF.

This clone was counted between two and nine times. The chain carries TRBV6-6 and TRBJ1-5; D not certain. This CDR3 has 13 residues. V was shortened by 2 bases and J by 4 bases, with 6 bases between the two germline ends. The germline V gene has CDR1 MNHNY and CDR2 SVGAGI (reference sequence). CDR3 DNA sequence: TGTGCCAGCAGTTACCATGAGAATCAGCCCCAGCATTTT. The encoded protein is CASSYHENQPQHF.

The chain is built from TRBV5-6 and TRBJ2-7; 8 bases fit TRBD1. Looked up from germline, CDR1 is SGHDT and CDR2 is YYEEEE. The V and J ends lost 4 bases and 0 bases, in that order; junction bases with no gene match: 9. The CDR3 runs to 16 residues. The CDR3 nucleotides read TGTGCCAGCAGCCAAGGACAGGGTTCCCTCTCCTACGAGCAGTACTTC. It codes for CASSQGQGSLSYEQYF. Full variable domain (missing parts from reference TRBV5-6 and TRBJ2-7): DAGVTQSPTHLIKTRGQQVTLRCSPKSGHDTVSWYQQALGQGPQFIFQYYEEEERQRGNFPDRFSGHQFPNYSSELNVNALLLGDSALYLCASSQGQGSLSYEQYFGPGTRLTVT.

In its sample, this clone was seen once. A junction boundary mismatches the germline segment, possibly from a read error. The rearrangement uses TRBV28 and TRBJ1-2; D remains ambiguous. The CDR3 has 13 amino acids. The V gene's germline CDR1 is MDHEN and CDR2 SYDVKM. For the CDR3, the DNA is TGTGCCAGCACTTTAAGGGATCCCTATGGCTACACCTTC. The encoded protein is CASTLRDPYGYTF.

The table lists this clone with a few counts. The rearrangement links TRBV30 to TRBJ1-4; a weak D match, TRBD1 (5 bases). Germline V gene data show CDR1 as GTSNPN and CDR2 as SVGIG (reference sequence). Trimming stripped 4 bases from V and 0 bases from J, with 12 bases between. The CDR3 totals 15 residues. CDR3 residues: CAWKRGPATNEKLFF. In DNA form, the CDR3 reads TGTGCCTGGAAACGGGGCCCCGCAACTAATGAAAAACTGTTTTTT.

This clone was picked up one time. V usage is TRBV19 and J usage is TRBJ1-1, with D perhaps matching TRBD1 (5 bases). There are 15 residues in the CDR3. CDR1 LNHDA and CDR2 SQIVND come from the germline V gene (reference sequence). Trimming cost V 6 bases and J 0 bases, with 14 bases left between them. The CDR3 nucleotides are TGTGCCAGTAGGGAACAGGCCGCTATGAACACTGAAGCTTTCTTT. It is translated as CASREQAAMNTEAFF.

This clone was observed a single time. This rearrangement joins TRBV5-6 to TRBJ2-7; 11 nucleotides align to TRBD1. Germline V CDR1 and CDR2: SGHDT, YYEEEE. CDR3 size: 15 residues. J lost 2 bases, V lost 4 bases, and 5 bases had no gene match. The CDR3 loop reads CASSEGQGAPYEQYF. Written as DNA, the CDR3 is TGTGCCAGCAGCGAAGGACAGGGGGCCCCCTACGAGCAGTACTTC.

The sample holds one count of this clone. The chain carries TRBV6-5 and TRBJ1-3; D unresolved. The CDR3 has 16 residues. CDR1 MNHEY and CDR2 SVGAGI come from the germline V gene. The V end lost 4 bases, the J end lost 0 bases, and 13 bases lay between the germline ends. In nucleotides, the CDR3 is TGTGCCAGCAGTTTAAGTCAGGCGACCTCTGGAAACACCATATATTTT. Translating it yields CASSLSQATSGNTIYF.

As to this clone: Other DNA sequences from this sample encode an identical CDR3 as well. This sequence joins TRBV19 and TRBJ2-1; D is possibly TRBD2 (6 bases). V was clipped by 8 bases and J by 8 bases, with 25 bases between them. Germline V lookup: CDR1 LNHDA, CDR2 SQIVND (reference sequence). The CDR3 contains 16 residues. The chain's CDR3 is CASAPDTGLTGYEQFF. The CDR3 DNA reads TGTGCCAGTGCCCCAGACACTGGACTAACTGGGTATGAGCAGTTCTTC.

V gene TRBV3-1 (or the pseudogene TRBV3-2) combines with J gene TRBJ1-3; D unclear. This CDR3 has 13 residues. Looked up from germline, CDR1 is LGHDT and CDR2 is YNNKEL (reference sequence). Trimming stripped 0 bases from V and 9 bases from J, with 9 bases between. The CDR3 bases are TGTGCCAGCAGCCAAGAGATGACACTCACCATATATTTT. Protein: CASSQEMTLTIYF.

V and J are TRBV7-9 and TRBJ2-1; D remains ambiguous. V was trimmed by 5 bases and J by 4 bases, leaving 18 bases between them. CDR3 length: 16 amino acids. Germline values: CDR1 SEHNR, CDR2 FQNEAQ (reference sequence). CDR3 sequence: CASSQISQWSYNEQFF. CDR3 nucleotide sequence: TGTGCCAGCAGCCAGATCTCTCAATGGTCGTACAATGAGCAGTTCTTC.

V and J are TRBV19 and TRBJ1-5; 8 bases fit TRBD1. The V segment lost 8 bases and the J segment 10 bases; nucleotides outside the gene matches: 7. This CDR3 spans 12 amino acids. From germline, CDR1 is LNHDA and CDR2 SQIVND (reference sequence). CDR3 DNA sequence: TGTGCCAGTGGGGGGACAGGAGGCCCCCAGCATTTT. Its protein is CASGGTGGPQHF.

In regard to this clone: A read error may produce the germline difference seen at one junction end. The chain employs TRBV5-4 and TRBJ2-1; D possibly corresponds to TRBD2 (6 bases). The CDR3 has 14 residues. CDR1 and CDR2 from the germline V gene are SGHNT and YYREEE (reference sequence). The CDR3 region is CASSLGEEAHEQFF. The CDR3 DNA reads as TGTGCCAGCAGTTTGGGGGAGGAGGCCCATGAGCAGTTCTTC.